The clone carrying this T cell receptor beta chain appeared many times. Its antigen remains unidentified. V shed 8 bases and J shed 4 bases, with 14 bases lying between them. The CDR3 covers 13 residues. Germline assignment: CDR1 MGHRA and CDR2 YSYEKL. This entry belongs to a study of T cells in Graves' hyperthyroidism and ophthalmopathy. Whole-study results and caveats: Ophthalmopathy was predicted by the model a median of approximately six months ahead of onset.

Reasons for excluding patients were uncontrolled infection, other autoimmune disease, pregnancy or lactation. Diagnoses rested on clinical symptoms, serum thyroxine and TRAb, thyroid ultrasound and orbital computed tomography. The CDR3 regions of TCR beta were amplified from RNA transcripts. Carried out on the TCR CDR3, a first-round RT-PCR used the HTBI primer set. MiXCR, applied by TCRdb to the multiplex PCR reads, yields one record per CDR3 protein. The table records 450,000 to 700,000 distinct CDR3 sequences, under 60% of them present only once. The source of this sequence is an adult woman with Graves' disease, either hyperthyroidism or ophthalmopathy (not recorded which). The specimen sequenced was peripheral blood or thyroid tissue (not recorded which). This chain links TRBV4-1 with TRBJ2-5, with D perhaps TRBD1 or TRBD2 (5 bases each). CDR3 sequence: CASARLGGETQYF. The DNA of the CDR3 is TGCGCCAGCGCCCGCCTTGGGGGAGAGACCCAGTACTTC.